This T cell receptor beta chain was identified during a study of identical twins. TCRdb independently ran MiXCR on the 5' RACE reads; one entry per CDR3 protein. The sample holds 500,000 or so distinct CDR3 sequences, about 14% seen once. This clonotype has only a few counts. The CDR3 consists of 13 residues. CDR1 and CDR2 from the germline V gene are SGHKS and YYEKEE (reference sequence). Unmatched junction bases numbered 4, after V lost 6 bases and J lost 4 bases. The same sample was also studied in work on yellow fever vaccine responses in identical twins.

The V gene is TRBV5-5, the J gene TRBJ2-5; the match to TRBD2 covers 9 bases. Sample: CD4+ T cells sorted from blood. This clonotype was sampled from a woman aged 18-29 years in good health. The CDR3 coding sequence is TGTGCCAGCATTCTGACTAGCGGAGAGACCCAGTACTTC. As protein: CASILTSGETQYF.